One sample yielded the 17 T cell receptor beta chains listed below, sequenced in a study of T cell responses to AZD1222 COVID-19 vaccine (dated by TCRdb to the early 2020s). The method was the immunoSEQ multiplex PCR assay. TCRdb carries this immuneACCESS record with in-frame sequences only. Its versions omit some clonotypes, under half of them owing to an unresolved V gene in the studies checked, with the rest unexplained. This sample gives 110,000 to 150,000 clones in total; about 92% of them show up just once. The ten most abundant clones make up less than 15% of the sample. The meaning of the sample's time point label: sample from adult after SARS-CoV-2 infection, after symptom onset. This specimen was peripheral blood, taken after recovery from COVID-19. The receptor set was obtained from an adult who had recovered from COVID-19.

This clone appeared a single time. The chain joins TRBV21-1 to TRBJ1-1. TRBV21-1 is described as a pseudogene. This CDR3 is 13 amino acids long. In DNA, the CDR3 is TGTGCCAGCAACAAGTCGGGGCTCACTGAAGCTTTCTTT. This sequence encodes CASNKSGLTEAFF.

This clone came up once. This chain links TRBV5-1 with TRBJ1-2; 9 positions agree with TRBD1. This CDR3 is 16 amino acids long. Unmatched junction bases numbered 14, after V lost 4 bases and J lost 7 bases. CDR1 and CDR2 (germline): SGHRS, YFSETQ. In nucleotides, the CDR3 is TGCGCCAGCAGCCCGATGGCCCCGGGACAGGGCTCTGGCTACACCTTC. Protein product: CASSPMAPGQGSGYTF.

This CDR3 is CASSLPLQGNNEQFF. The DNA of the CDR3 is TGTGCCAGCAGTTTACCCTTACAGGGGAACAATGAGCAGTTCTTC. J is TRBJ2-1 and V is TRBV28, with 7 bases identical to TRBD1. Germline V gene sequence: CDR1 MDHEN, CDR2 SYDVKM. This CDR3 spans 15 amino acids. V gave up 2 bases and J gave up 5 bases; unmatched junction bases: 6.

The chain is built from TRBV5-1 and TRBJ2-6, with a tentative D call TRBD1 (5 bases). This CDR3 comprises 14 residues. CDR1 is SGHRS and CDR2 is YFSETQ in the germline V gene. V was clipped by 5 bases and J by 4 bases, with 10 bases between them. CDR3 residues: CASSHNRGANVLTF. The CDR3 bases are TGCGCCAGCAGTCATAACAGGGGGGCCAACGTCCTGACTTTC.

The gene calls are TRBV2 and TRBJ2-7, with D perhaps TRBD2 (5 bases). Germline loops: CDR1 SNHLY, CDR2 FYNNEI. This CDR3 has 14 residues. V lost 7 bases to trimming and J lost 2 bases, with 15 bases between them. The CDR3 sequence: CASNWGVETYEQYF. CDR3 bases: TGTGCCAGCAACTGGGGAGTGGAGACCTACGAGCAGTACTTC.

V is TRBV5-1 and J is TRBJ2-7; TRBD1 matches at 7 bases. In germline, CDR1 is SGHRS, CDR2 YFSETQ. This CDR3 spans 14 amino acids. Germline trimming cut 4 bases from V and 3 bases from J; bases unmatched to any gene: 7. The CDR3 bases are TGCGCCAGCAGCAAGGGACAGCACAGCTACGAGCAGTACTTC. It codes for CASSKGQHSYEQYF.

The chain combines TRBV4-1 with TRBJ2-7, with TRBD2 matching over 7 bases. From germline, CDR1 is MGHRA and CDR2 YSYEKL. The CDR3 length is 14 residues. J gave up 3 bases and V 1 base, and 3 bases lay outside the gene matches. The CDR3 protein is CASSQGAGVYEQYF. The CDR3 nucleotides are TGCGCCAGCAGCCAAGGTGCGGGGGTCTACGAGCAGTACTTC.

This rearrangement joins TRBV29-1 to TRBJ1-1; D not certain. The V gene's germline CDR1 is SQVTM and CDR2 ANQGSEA. The CDR3 consists of 13 residues. V lost 7 bases, J lost 5 bases, and 17 bases lay in between. The CDR3 DNA follows: TGCAGCGCCGAGCCCCCCCCACGGACTGAAGCTTTCTTT. Protein product: CSAEPPPRTEAFF.

CDR3 DNA sequence: TGTGCCAGCAGTTTGACGGGACAGGGGGCTGACGAGCAGTACTTC. Translated, it gives CASSLTGQGADEQYF. The rearrangement links TRBV28 to TRBJ2-7; 12 nucleotides line up with TRBD1. Germline V gene lookup returns CDR1 MDHEN and CDR2 SYDVKM. Germline trimming cut 3 bases from V and 5 bases from J; bases unmatched to any gene: 5. This CDR3 contains 15 residues. The entire variable domain, with the rest obtained from reference TRBV28 and TRBJ2-7, is as follows: DVKVTQSSRYLVKRTGEKVFLECVQDMDHENMFWYRQDPGLGLRLIYFSYDVKMKEKGDIPEGYSVSREKKERFSLILESASTNQTSMYLCASSLTGQGADEQYFGPGTRLTVT.

The rearrangement uses TRBV11-3 and TRBJ2-1; D is possibly TRBD2 (6 bases). Germline-derived CDR1 and CDR2 are SGHNT and YENEEA. Between the trimmed V and J ends, which lost 5 bases and 6 bases, there was a span of 32 bases. CDR3 length equals 20 residues. CDR3 bases: TGTGCCAGCAGCCGGGGTGGTCTTAGCGGTTCCACAATGATCCGCAATGAGCAGTTCTTC. It specifies CASSRGGLSGSTMIRNEQFF.

The rearrangement links TRBV18 to TRBJ2-7, with 8 bases aligning to TRBD1. Germline CDR1 KGHSH, CDR2 LQKENI. There are 14 residues in the CDR3. V was clipped by 6 bases and J by 3 bases; unmatched bases: 7. The CDR3 loop reads CASSGGQGRYEQYF. CDR3 in DNA: TGTGCCAGCTCCGGTGGACAGGGCCGCTACGAGCAGTACTTC.

This chain connects TRBV4-1 to TRBJ1-1; D possibly corresponds to TRBD1 (6 bases). There are 15 residues in the CDR3. Germline assignment: CDR1 MGHRA and CDR2 YSYEKL. V lost 3 bases to trimming and J lost 1 base, with 12 bases between them. CDR3 residues: CASSHPGVGNTEAFF. The CDR3 nucleotides are TGCGCCAGCAGCCATCCAGGGGTAGGGAACACTGAAGCTTTCTTT.

In this sample, this clone turned up once. This rearrangement joins TRBV5-1 to TRBJ1-1; 7 nucleotides match TRBD1. From germline, CDR1 is SGHRS and CDR2 YFSETQ. The junction had 9 bases not matched to a gene; V was cut back by 4 bases and J by 3 bases. The CDR3 contains 15 residues. CDR3 protein: CASSNPKGADTEAFF. The CDR3 DNA sequence: TGCGCCAGCAGCAATCCGAAGGGGGCTGACACTGAAGCTTTCTTT.

The chain uses TRBV10-2 and TRBJ1-2; D remains unclear. Trimming removed 4 bases at V and 2 bases at J, with 14 bases between. Germline values: CDR1 WSHSY, CDR2 SAAADI. The CDR3 is made up of 15 amino acids. The CDR3 loop reads CASSGQRTGNYGYTF. The CDR3 nucleotides read TGCGCCAGCAGTGGACAACGGACCGGGAACTATGGCTACACCTTC.

The chain uses TRBV5-6 and TRBJ1-5; D not certain. Between the trimmed V and J ends, which lost 2 bases and 7 bases, there was a span of 19 bases. This CDR3 is 16 amino acids long. Germline V CDR1 and CDR2: SGHDT, YYEEEE. The CDR3 bases are TGTGCCAGCAGCTTATGGGGAGCCTCGGTCGGGCAGCCCCAGCATTTT. Translated, it gives CASSLWGASVGQPQHF.

The gene calls are TRBV2 and TRBJ2-5, with D maybe TRBD1 (6 bases). There are 14 residues in the CDR3. The V end was cut by 6 bases, the J end by 1 base, with 12 bases between. Germline CDR1 is SNHLY and CDR2 is FYNNEI. For the CDR3, the DNA is TGTGCCAGCAGGGAAACAGGGACCCAAGAGACCCAGTACTTC. Translated: CASRETGTQETQYF.

This sequence joins TRBV29-1 and TRBJ2-7; tentatively, D is TRBD2 (5 bases). V gave up 7 bases and J gave up 2 bases, with 15 bases separating them. The CDR3 totals 13 residues. Germline CDR1 and CDR2: SQVTM and ANQGSEA. DNA for the CDR3: TGCAGCGCACGGGGTGGAGGAACCTACGAGCAGTACTTC. Its protein is CSARGGGTYEQYF.